This entry describes one T cell receptor beta chain. What it recognizes is unknown. The data were produced by immunoSEQ multiplex PCR, yet TCRdb's version contains in-frame clones alone and is incomplete. The table has about 2 million clones, just under 95% seen once. The data derive from a study of shared clonotypes between healthy human individuals. The germline gives CDR1 SNHLY, CDR2 FYNNEI. Unmatched junction bases numbered 5, after V lost 6 bases and J lost 3 bases. CDR3 length: 14 residues. Study findings and constraints: Generation probabilities were higher for clonotypes shared across all four sorted-subset donors than for unshared ones. Compared with memory subsets, naive subsets generally had larger estimated richness.

Only CD45RO-negative cells positively selected for CCR7 counted as naive CD8 cells, so terminally differentiated effector memory CD45RA+ cells were excluded. Material: naive CD8+ T cells sorted from blood. The source is a man aged 18 to 29 in good health. The gene calls are TRBV2 and TRBJ1-1; TRBD1 matches 9 bases. The CDR3 protein is CASREWTGDTEAFF. DNA of the CDR3: TGTGCCAGCAGGGAATGGACAGGGGACACTGAAGCTTTCTTT.